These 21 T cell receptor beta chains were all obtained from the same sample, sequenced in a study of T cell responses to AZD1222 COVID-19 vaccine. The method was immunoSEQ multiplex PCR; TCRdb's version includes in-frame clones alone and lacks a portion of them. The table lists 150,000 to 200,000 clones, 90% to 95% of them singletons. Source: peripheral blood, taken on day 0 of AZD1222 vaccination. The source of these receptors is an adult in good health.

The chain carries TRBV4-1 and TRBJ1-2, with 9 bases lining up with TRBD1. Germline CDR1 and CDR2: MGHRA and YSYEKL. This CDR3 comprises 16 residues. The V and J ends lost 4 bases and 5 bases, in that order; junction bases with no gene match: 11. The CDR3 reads CASSPSSGQGVYGYTF. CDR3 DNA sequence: TGCGCCAGCAGCCCATCCTCGGGACAGGGAGTTTATGGCTACACCTTC.

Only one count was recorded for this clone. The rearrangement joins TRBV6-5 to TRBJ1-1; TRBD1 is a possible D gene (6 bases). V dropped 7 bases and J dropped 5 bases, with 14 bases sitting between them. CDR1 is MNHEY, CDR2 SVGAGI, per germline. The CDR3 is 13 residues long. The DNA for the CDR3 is TGTGCCAGCATCAAGGGGGGAGTGACTGAAGCTTTCTTT. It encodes CASIKGGVTEAFF.

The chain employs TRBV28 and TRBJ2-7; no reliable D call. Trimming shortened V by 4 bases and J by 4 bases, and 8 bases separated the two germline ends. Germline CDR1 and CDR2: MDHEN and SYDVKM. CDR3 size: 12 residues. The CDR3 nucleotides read TGTGCCAGCAGTTCCCTAGTGTACGAGCAGTACTTC. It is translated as CASSSLVYEQYF. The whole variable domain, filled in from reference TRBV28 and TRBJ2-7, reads DVKVTQSSRYLVKRTGEKVFLECVQDMDHENMFWYRQDPGLGLRLIYFSYDVKMKEKGDIPEGYSVSREKKERFSLILESASTNQTSMYLCASSSLVYEQYFGPGTRLTVT.

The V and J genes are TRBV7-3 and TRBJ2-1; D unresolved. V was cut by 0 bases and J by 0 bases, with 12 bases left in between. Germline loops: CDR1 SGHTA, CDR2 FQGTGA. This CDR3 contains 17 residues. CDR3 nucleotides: TGTGCCAGCAGCTTAACTGCGGCCACCAGCTCCTACAATGAGCAGTTCTTC. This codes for CASSLTAATSSYNEQFF.

DNA for the CDR3: TGTGCCAGCAGTGAGGATGTCATGAACACTGAAGCTTTCTTT. Protein product: CASSEDVMNTEAFF. The chain couples TRBV2 to TRBJ1-1; D gene ambiguous. Germline CDR1 and CDR2: SNHLY and FYNNEI. The CDR3 covers 14 residues. V lost 3 bases and J 0 bases, leaving 8 bases between the germline ends. The whole variable domain, filled in from reference TRBV2 and TRBJ1-1, reads EPEVTQTPSHQVTQMGQEVILRCVPISNHLYFYWYRQILGQKVEFLVSFYNNEISEKSEIFDDQFSVERPDGSNFTLKIRSTKLEDSAMYFCASSEDVMNTEAFFGQGTRLTVV.

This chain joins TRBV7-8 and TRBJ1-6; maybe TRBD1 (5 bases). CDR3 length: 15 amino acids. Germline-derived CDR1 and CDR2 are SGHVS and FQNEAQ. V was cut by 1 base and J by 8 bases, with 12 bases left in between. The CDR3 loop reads CASSLVGGDYSPLHF. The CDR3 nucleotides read TGTGCCAGCAGCTTAGTTGGGGGTGATTATTCACCCCTCCACTTT.

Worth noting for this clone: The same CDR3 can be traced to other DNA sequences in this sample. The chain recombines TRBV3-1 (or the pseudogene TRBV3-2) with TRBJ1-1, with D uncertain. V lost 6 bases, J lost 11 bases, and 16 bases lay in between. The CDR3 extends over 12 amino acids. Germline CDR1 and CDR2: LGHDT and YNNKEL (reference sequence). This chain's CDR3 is CASSPGYSEAFF. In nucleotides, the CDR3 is TGTGCCAGCAGTCCCGGGTACAGTGAGGCTTTCTTT.

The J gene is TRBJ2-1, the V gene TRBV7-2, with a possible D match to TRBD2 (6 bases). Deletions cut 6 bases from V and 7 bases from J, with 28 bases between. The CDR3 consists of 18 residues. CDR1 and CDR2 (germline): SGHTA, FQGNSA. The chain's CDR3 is CASSLERVLGGHPNEQFF. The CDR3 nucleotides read TGTGCCAGCAGTTTGGAACGGGTACTGGGAGGACACCCAAATGAGCAGTTCTTC.

The CDR3: CASSPPGLAGVNTGELFF. Here the CDR3 DNA reads TGTGCCAGCAGCCCGCCGGGACTAGCGGGTGTAAACACCGGGGAGCTGTTTTTT. The chain joins TRBV7-6 to TRBJ2-2; 12 nucleotides match TRBD2. CDR1 and CDR2 (germline): SGHVS, FNYEAQ. The V segment lost 5 bases and the J segment 2 bases; nucleotides outside the gene matches: 9. The CDR3 is made up of 18 amino acids.

The CDR3 DNA sequence: TGTGCCAGCAGCCCGGGACACCAGAACACTGAAGCTTTCTTT. This translates into CASSPGHQNTEAFF. This chain uses TRBV9 with TRBJ1-1; perhaps TRBD1 as D (6 bases). Trimming stripped 4 bases from V and 1 base from J, with 11 bases between. The length of the CDR3 is 14 residues. CDR1 SGDLS and CDR2 YYNGEE come from the germline V gene.

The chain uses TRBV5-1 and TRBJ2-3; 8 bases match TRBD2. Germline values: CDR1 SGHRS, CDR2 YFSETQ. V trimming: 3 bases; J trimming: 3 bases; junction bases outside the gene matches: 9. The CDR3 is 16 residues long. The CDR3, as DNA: TGCGCCAGCAGCTCCCAACTAGCGGAGATGACAGATACGCAGTATTTT. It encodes CASSSQLAEMTDTQYF.

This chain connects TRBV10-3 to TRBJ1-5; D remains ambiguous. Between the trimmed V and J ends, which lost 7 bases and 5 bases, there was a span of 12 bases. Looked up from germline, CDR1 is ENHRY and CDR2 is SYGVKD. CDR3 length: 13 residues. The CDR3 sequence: CAITEAHHQPQHF. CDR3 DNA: TGTGCCATCACCGAGGCGCACCATCAGCCCCAGCATTTT.

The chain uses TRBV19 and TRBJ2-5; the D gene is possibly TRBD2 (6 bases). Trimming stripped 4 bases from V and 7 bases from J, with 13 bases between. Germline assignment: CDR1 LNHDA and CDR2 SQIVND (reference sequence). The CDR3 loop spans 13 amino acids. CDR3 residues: CASSTLLGGTQYF. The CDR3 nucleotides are TGTGCCAGTAGTACCCTTCTGGGGGGGACCCAGTACTTC. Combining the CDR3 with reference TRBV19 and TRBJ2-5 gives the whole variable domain DGGITQSPKYLFRKEGQNVTLSCEQNLNHDAMYWYRQDPGQGLRLIYYSQIVNDFQKGDIAEGYSVSREKKESFPLTVTSAQKNPTAFYLCASSTLLGGTQYFGPGTRLLVL.

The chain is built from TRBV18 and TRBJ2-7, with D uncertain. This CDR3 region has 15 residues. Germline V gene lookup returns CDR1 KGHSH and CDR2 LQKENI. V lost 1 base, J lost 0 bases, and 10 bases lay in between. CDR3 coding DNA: TGTGCCAGCTCACCACTTCCCAGTAGCTCCTACGAGCAGTACTTC. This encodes CASSPLPSSSYEQYF.

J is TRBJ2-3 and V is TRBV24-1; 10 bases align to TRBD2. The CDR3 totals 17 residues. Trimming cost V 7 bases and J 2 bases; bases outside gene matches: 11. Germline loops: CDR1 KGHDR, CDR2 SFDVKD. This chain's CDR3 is CATSGAFSGGYTDTQYF. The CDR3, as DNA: TGTGCCACCAGCGGGGCCTTTAGCGGGGGGTACACAGATACGCAGTATTTT.

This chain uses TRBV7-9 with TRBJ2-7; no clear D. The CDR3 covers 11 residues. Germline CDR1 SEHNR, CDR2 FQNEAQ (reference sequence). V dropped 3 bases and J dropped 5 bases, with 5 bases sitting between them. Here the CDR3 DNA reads TGTGCCAGCAGCTTCTCTGACGAGCAGTACTTC. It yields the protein CASSFSDEQYF.

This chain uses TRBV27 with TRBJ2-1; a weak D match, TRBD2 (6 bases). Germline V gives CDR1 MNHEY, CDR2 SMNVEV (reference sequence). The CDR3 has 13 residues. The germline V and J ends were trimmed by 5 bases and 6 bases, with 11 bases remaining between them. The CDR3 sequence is CASSVTSFNEQFF. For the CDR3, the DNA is TGTGCCAGCAGTGTGACTAGTTTCAATGAGCAGTTCTTC.

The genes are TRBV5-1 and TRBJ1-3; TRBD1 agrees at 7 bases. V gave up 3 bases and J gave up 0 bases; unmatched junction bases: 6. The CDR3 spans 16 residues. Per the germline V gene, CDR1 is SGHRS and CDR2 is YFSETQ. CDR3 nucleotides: TGCGCCAGCAGCTGGGGACAGCCAGGCTCTGGAAACACCATATATTTT. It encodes CASSWGQPGSGNTIYF.

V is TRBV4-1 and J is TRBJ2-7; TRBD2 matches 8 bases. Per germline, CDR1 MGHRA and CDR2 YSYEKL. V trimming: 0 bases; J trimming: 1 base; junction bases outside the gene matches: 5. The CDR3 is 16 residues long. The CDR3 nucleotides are TGCGCCAGCAGCCAAGATGAAGCGGGAGTGTCCTACGAGCAGTACTTC. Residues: CASSQDEAGVSYEQYF.

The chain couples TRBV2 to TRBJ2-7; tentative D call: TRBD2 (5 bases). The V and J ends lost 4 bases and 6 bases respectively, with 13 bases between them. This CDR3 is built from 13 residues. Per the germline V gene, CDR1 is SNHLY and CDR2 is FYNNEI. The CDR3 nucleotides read TGTGCCAGCAGTGTTAGAGGGTCGGGCGAGCAGTACTTC. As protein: CASSVRGSGEQYF.

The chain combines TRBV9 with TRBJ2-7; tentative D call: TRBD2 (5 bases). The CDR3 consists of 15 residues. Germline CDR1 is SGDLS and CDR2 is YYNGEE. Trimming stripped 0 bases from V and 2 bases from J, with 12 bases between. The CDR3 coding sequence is TGTGCCAGCAGCGTAGGTGGGCGGGCCACCTACGAGCAGTACTTC. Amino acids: CASSVGGRATYEQYF.